A single sample gave rise to the 25 T cell receptor beta chains below, sequenced in a study of CD8+ T cells in alopecia areata. Sequencing templates came from extracted RNA that was reverse transcribed into cDNA. Repertoires were generated with immunoSEQ multiplex PCR, while TCRdb's copy carries only in-frame clones and drops some. The table includes about 150,000 clones, 58% detected once. This material consisted of CD4+ T cells sorted from blood, taken at week 0. These receptors were collected from a human donor with alopecia areata.

The chain combines TRBV18 with TRBJ1-1; no clear D. Germline V gene lookup returns CDR1 KGHSH and CDR2 LQKENI. The CDR3 has 12 amino acids. Trimming removed 6 bases from V and 4 bases from J, with 9 bases in between. The CDR3 DNA reads TGTGCCAGCTCCGAGGGTAGCACTGAAGCTTTCTTT. Its translation: CASSEGSTEAFF.

The V and J genes are TRBV5-1 and TRBJ2-7; 9 nucleotides agree with TRBD1. The J segment lost 5 bases and the V segment lost 2 bases, leaving 5 bases of the junction unmatched. Germline V CDR1 and CDR2: SGHRS, YFSETQ. The CDR3 sequence is 14 residues long. The CDR3, as DNA: TGCGCCAGCAGCTTACCGGACAGGGGCGACGAGCAGTACTTC. This encodes CASSLPDRGDEQYF.

The rearrangement links TRBV5-1 to TRBJ2-7; tentative D call: TRBD1 (6 bases). The V end was cut by 4 bases, the J end by 7 bases, with 15 bases between. The germline CDR1 and CDR2 sequences are SGHRS and YFSETQ. CDR3 length: 13 amino acids. The CDR3 nucleotides are TGCGCCAGCAGCAATGGACAGACGTGGGAGCAGTACTTC. Translating gives CASSNGQTWEQYF.

V gene TRBV7-2 combines with J gene TRBJ2-7; no reliable D call. V was pared by 3 bases and J by 2 bases, with 11 bases between. The CDR3 covers 14 residues. The germline gives CDR1 SGHTA, CDR2 FQGNSA. CDR3 bases: TGTGCCAGCAGCTTTTATGCAGCCACCTACGAGCAGTACTTC. This encodes CASSFYAATYEQYF.

V is TRBV4-1 and J is TRBJ1-6; 9 positions agree with TRBD1. The CDR3 covers 16 residues. After removal of 0 bases from V and 11 bases from J, the junction contained 8 bases not matched to a gene. Germline-derived CDR1 and CDR2 are MGHRA and YSYEKL. This CDR3 reads CASSQEKGQGSAPLHF. CDR3 nucleotides: TGCGCCAGCAGCCAAGAAAAAGGACAGGGGAGCGCACCCCTCCACTTT.

This rearrangement joins TRBV29-1 to TRBJ2-5; TRBD1 agrees at 8 bases. The germline gives CDR1 SQVTM, CDR2 ANQGSEA. Trimming removed 7 bases from V and 5 bases from J; junction bases left unmatched: 12. This CDR3 has 14 residues. The CDR3 DNA reads as TGCAGCGCTATAGCCCGGACAGGGATGGAGACCCAGTACTTC. Translating gives CSAIARTGMETQYF. The full variable domain, with the rest looked up from reference TRBV29-1 and TRBJ2-5, is SAVISQKPSRDICQRGTSLTIQCQVDSQVTMMFWYRQQPGQSLTLIATANQGSEATYESGFVIDKFPISRPNLTFSTLTVSNMSPEDSSIYLCSAIARTGMETQYFGPGTRLLVL.

This sequence joins TRBV30 and TRBJ1-5; D might be TRBD1 (5 bases). This CDR3 has 13 residues. The V end was cut by 5 bases, the J end by 6 bases, with 14 bases between. The germline V gene has CDR1 GTSNPN and CDR2 SVGIG (reference sequence). In nucleotides, the CDR3 is TGTGCCTGGGGGGACGGTCTTCGTCAGCCCCAGCATTTT. Translation: CAWGDGLRQPQHF.

This clone was recorded a few times. V gene TRBV9 combines with J gene TRBJ2-3; D is perhaps TRBD2 (6 bases). This CDR3 is 15 amino acids long. V lost 3 bases, J lost 2 bases, and 13 bases lay in between. CDR1 is SGDLS, CDR2 YYNGEE, per germline. CDR3 DNA sequence: TGTGCCAGCAGCGGAACTAGCCTTGTCACAGATACGCAGTATTTT. This translates into CASSGTSLVTDTQYF.

The chain has TRBV4-3 and TRBJ2-2; no clear D gene. Per the germline V gene, CDR1 is LGHNA and CDR2 is YSLEER. Trimming pared 1 base from V and 3 bases from J, leaving 12 bases between. This CDR3 has 16 residues. The CDR3 DNA follows: TGCGCCAGCAGCCAAGTGCTTGGCGGTTACACCGGGGAGCTGTTTTTT. Amino acid sequence: CASSQVLGGYTGELFF.

In its sample, this clone was seen a few times. The J gene is TRBJ2-7, the V gene TRBV7-2, with 13 nucleotides matching TRBD2. This CDR3 comprises 14 residues. Germline V lookup: CDR1 SGHTA, CDR2 FQGNSA. Germline trimming cut 5 bases from V and 3 bases from J; bases unmatched to any gene: 1. The CDR3 DNA is TGTGCCAGCAGCCGGACTAGCGGGGGCTACGAGCAGTACTTC. This encodes CASSRTSGGYEQYF. Combining the CDR3 with reference TRBV7-2 and TRBJ2-7 gives the whole variable domain GAGVSQSPSNKVTEKGKDVELRCDPISGHTALYWYRQSLGQGLEFLIYFQGNSAPDKSGLPSDRFSAERTGGSVSTLTIQRTQQEDSAVYLCASSRTSGGYEQYFGPGTRLTVT.

This clone has just a few counts. The junction shows a germline mismatch at one end, possibly a read error. The chain uses TRBV20-1 and TRBJ1-2; D might be TRBD1 (6 bases). From germline, CDR1 is DFQATT and CDR2 SNEGSKA (reference sequence). The CDR3 runs to 10 residues. CDR3 nucleotide sequence: TGCAGTGCCCTAGGGGGAGGAGTCGCTTTC. This translates into CSALGGGVAF.

The rearrangement joins TRBV11-1 to TRBJ2-7, with D perhaps TRBD1 (5 bases). The CDR3 length is 14 residues. Germline V gene data show CDR1 as SGHAT and CDR2 as FQDESV (reference sequence). The germline V and J ends were trimmed by 4 bases and 0 bases, with 10 bases remaining between them. CDR3 amino acids: CASSSDIPSYEQYF. CDR3 in DNA: TGTGCCAGCAGCTCGGACATCCCCTCCTACGAGCAGTACTTC. The whole variable domain, filled in from reference TRBV11-1 and TRBJ2-7, reads EAEVAQSPRYKITEKSQAVAFWCDPISGHATLYWYRQILGQGPELLVQFQDESVVDDSQLPKDRFSAERLKGVDSTLKIQPAELGDSAMYLCASSSDIPSYEQYFGPGTRLTVT.

In this sample, this clone turned up a few times. J is TRBJ2-7 and V is TRBV7-8; the match to TRBD1 covers 8 bases. The CDR3 extends over 15 amino acids. The trim removed 1 base at V and 6 bases at J, leaving 8 bases unmatched. Germline V CDR1 and CDR2: SGHVS, FQNEAQ. CDR3 residues: CASSLVGRGPSEQYF. The CDR3 region has the DNA TGTGCCAGCAGCTTAGTTGGCAGGGGGCCCAGCGAGCAGTACTTC.

This rearrangement joins TRBV28 to TRBJ2-2, with 9 positions matching TRBD1. V was pared by 6 bases and J by 1 base, with 0 bases of the junction left unmatched. The CDR3 sequence is 14 residues long. The germline gives CDR1 MDHEN, CDR2 SYDVKM. As DNA, the CDR3 is TGTGCCAGCAGGGGACAGGGGAACACCGGGGAGCTGTTTTTT. As protein: CASRGQGNTGELFF.

In this sample, this clone turned up a few times. The rearrangement links TRBV10-3 to TRBJ2-3; TRBD2 might be the D (6 bases). CDR3 length equals 13 residues. CDR1 and CDR2 from the germline V gene are ENHRY and SYGVKD. The ends were cut back, 8 bases at V and 3 bases at J, with 12 bases in the middle. CDR3 sequence (DNA): TGTGCCATCGGGGGACTGACGACAGATACGCAGTATTTT. This encodes CAIGGLTTDTQYF.

This chain links TRBV5-1 with TRBJ2-3; D possibly corresponds to TRBD1 (6 bases). Trimming stripped 4 bases from V and 3 bases from J, with 24 bases between. The length of the CDR3 is 18 residues. CDR1 is SGHRS and CDR2 is YFSETQ in the germline V gene. The CDR3 DNA reads TGCGCCAGCAGCCTGACCACGGACAGTCCCTCAAGGACAGATACGCAGTATTTT. As protein: CASSLTTDSPSRTDTQYF.

The chain carries TRBV29-1 and TRBJ2-4; no clear D. V lost 6 bases, J lost 1 base, and 13 bases lay in between. Germline V gene lookup returns CDR1 SQVTM and CDR2 ANQGSEA. The CDR3 has 14 amino acids. The CDR3 reads CSVLRMGAKNIQYF. As DNA, the CDR3 is TGCAGCGTCCTACGCATGGGTGCCAAAAACATTCAGTACTTC.

The chain combines TRBV29-1 with TRBJ1-1; the D gene is possibly TRBD1 (6 bases). Germline values: CDR1 SQVTM, CDR2 ANQGSEA. The CDR3 has 13 amino acids. V was shortened by 6 bases and J by 0 bases, with 11 bases between the two germline ends. The CDR3 loop is CSVRGRMNTEAFF. The DNA for the CDR3 is TGCAGCGTACGGGGGCGAATGAACACTGAAGCTTTCTTT.

This clone was counted between two and nine times. V is TRBV18 and J is TRBJ1-1; D unresolved. The V end lost 4 bases, the J end lost 8 bases, and 14 bases lay between the germline ends. Germline assignment: CDR1 KGHSH and CDR2 LQKENI. The CDR3 spans 13 residues. Here the CDR3 reads CASSLQSRAEAFF. In DNA form, the CDR3 reads TGTGCCAGCTCACTTCAATCCCGGGCAGAAGCTTTCTTT.

The gene calls are TRBV7-6 and TRBJ2-1; 14 bases map to TRBD2. Looked up from germline, CDR1 is SGHVS and CDR2 is FNYEAQ. CDR3 length: 18 amino acids. J was trimmed by 3 bases and V by 5 bases; bases with no gene match: 9. The CDR3 DNA reads TGTGCCAGCAGCCCCCGGACTAGCGGGGGGACTATCTACAATGAGCAGTTCTTC. Amino acids: CASSPRTSGGTIYNEQFF.

The V call is TRBV11-2, the J call TRBJ1-1; 8 bases map to TRBD1. The CDR3 contains 13 residues. Germline loops: CDR1 SGHAT, CDR2 FQNNGV. The J segment lost 7 bases and the V segment lost 1 base, leaving 2 bases of the junction unmatched. CDR3: CASSLVGTGEAFF. The CDR3 coding sequence is TGTGCCAGCAGCTTAGTAGGGACAGGTGAAGCTTTCTTT.

The gene calls are TRBV4-3 and TRBJ2-3; 9 nucleotides line up with TRBD2. Germline values: CDR1 LGHNA, CDR2 YSLEER. V lost 3 bases to trimming and J lost 2 bases; unmatched junction nucleotides: 3. The length of the CDR3 is 15 residues. This chain's CDR3 is CASSHLAGTTDTQYF. In DNA, the CDR3 is TGCGCCAGCAGCCACCTAGCGGGGACCACAGATACGCAGTATTTT.

The J gene is TRBJ2-5, the V gene TRBV7-2; D is perhaps TRBD1 (5 bases). CDR1 SGHTA and CDR2 FQGNSA come from the germline V gene. This CDR3 is built from 16 residues. The V gene lost 1 base and the J gene lost 2 bases, with 14 bases spanning the gap. CDR3 bases: TGTGCCAGCAGCTTAGTGACAGCCTTGTTGCAAGAGACCCAGTACTTC. Protein product: CASSLVTALLQETQYF.

This clone has more than one count but fewer than ten. The chain is built from TRBV11-2 and TRBJ2-2, with D possibly TRBD2 on 5 matching bases. V was cut by 4 bases and J by 6 bases, with 12 bases left in between. Germline V gene sequence: CDR1 SGHAT, CDR2 FQNNGV. This CDR3 comprises 14 residues. The CDR3 protein is CASSSSRGSGELFF. The CDR3 DNA follows: TGTGCCAGCAGCTCCTCCCGGGGTTCCGGGGAGCTGTTTTTT.

Remarks on this clone: A much larger clone is a single base away; this may be a read error. The V call is TRBV5-6, the J call TRBJ2-7; no clear D. V was pared by 2 bases and J by 3 bases, with 3 bases between. This CDR3 has 11 residues. From germline, CDR1 is SGHDT and CDR2 YYEEEE. CDR3 coding DNA: TGTGCCAGCAGCTTATGCTACGAGCAGTACTTC. Its protein product is CASSLCYEQYF.